The rows below give T cell receptor beta chains drawn from one sample of a study of PD-1 blockade in mismatch repair-deficient tumors. Profiled with immunoSEQ multiplex PCR; TCRdb holds only in-frame clones, not every one. The data show under 85,000 clones, with roughly 80% seen just once and 4.5% to 6.5% held by the top ten. Material: peripheral blood, obtained 2 weeks after starting pembrolizumab. The receptors stem from an adult with mismatch repair-deficient cancer. Each CDR3 is given with its conserved first and last residue. A D gene is named only where the DNA matches it firmly. Size is omitted from some rows. Given values are once, few, many or a class for expanded clones.

size,D,J,V,DNA,CDR3
.,.,TRBJ2-5,TRBV12-5,TGTGCTAGTGGTTTGGTACTTGAGTCAGAGACCCAGTACTTC,CASGLVLESETQYF
.,.,TRBJ1-2,TRBV28,TGTGCCAGCAGTCCCCAGGGGAGGAGTGGCTACACCTTC,CASSPQGRSGYTF
.,.,TRBJ2-1,TRBV11-3,TGTGCCAGCAGCTTAATCCCCAATACACGGACTGAGCAGTTCTTC,CASSLIPNTRTEQFF
.,.,TRBJ1-1,TRBV6-1,TGTGCCAGCAGCCGGACGGGCAACACTGAAGCTTTCTTT,CASSRTGNTEAFF
few,.,TRBJ2-1,TRBV25-1,TGTGCCAGCAGTCTAAGGGGTTTGGGGATCAATGAGCAGTTCTTC,CASSLRGLGINEQFF
.,.,TRBJ2-1,TRBV6-1,TGTGCCAGCAGTGAATTCCGGACAGCTCCATACAATGAGCAGTTCTTC,CASSEFRTAPYNEQFF
.,.,TRBJ2-3,TRBV6-5,TGTGCCAGCAGTTACTCCGGAGGGGCAGATACGCAGTATTTT,CASSYSGGADTQYF
.,.,TRBJ2-3,TRBV18,TGTGCCAGCTCACCGGTTCAAGATACGCAGTATTTT,CASSPVQDTQYF
once,.,TRBJ2-3,TRBV4-2,TGTGCCAGCAGCCAAGATAAGGATAGGTCCCTCACAGATACGCAGTATTTT,CASSQDKDRSLTDTQYF
few,.,TRBJ1-5,TRBV27,TGTGCCAGCAGTCGGGACAACAGCAATCAGCCCCAGCATTTT,CASSRDNSNQPQHF
.,.,TRBJ2-1,TRBV9,TGTGCCAGCTCCCGGGATAGCTCCTACAATGAGCAGTTCTTC,CASSRDSSYNEQFF
few,.,TRBJ2-7,TRBV7-9,TGTGCCAGCAGCTTAGGTGAGATTTACGAGCAGTACTTC,CASSLGEIYEQYF
.,.,TRBJ2-1,TRBV2,TGTGCCCAGGGGGGGAGCTCCTACAATGAGCAGTTCTTC,CAQGGSSYNEQFF
.,.,TRBJ1-2,TRBV19,TGTGCCAGTAGTCCTCAGGGACATACCCTCTATGGCTACACCTTC,CASSPQGHTLYGYTF
.,.,TRBJ1-1,TRBV5-1,TGCGCCAGCAGTTTTACAGGGCTTAACACTGAAGCTTTCTTT,CASSFTGLNTEAFF
.,.,TRBJ2-3,TRBV5-1,TGCGCCAGCAGGGGAGGCACAGATACGCAGTATTTT,CASRGGTDTQYF
.,TRBD2,TRBJ2-1,TRBV7-2,TGTGCCAGCAGCTTATTAGCGGGAGCCAATGAGCAGTTCTTC,CASSLLAGANEQFF
once,TRBD1,TRBJ1-2,TRBV27,TGTGCCAGCAGGCTAACAGGGGAAGCCTATGGCTACACCTTC,CASRLTGEAYGYTF
.,.,TRBJ2-1,TRBV27,TGTGCCAGCAGTTTATTTCGCGGGAGAGGACAGAATGAGCAGTTCTTC,CASSLFRGRGQNEQFF
.,TRBD1,TRBJ2-2,TRBV5-1,TGCGCCAGCAGCCCTTTCGGGACAGATCGGGCCGGGGAGCTGTTTTTT,CASSPFGTDRAGELFF
.,.,TRBJ1-1,TRBV28,TGTGCCAGCAGTTTAATAAAAGGTTCCGAAGCTTTCTTT,CASSLIKGSEAFF
.,.,TRBJ1-3,TRBV5-1,TGCGCCAGCAGCACGGACTCCCCAAGCTCTGGAAACACCATATATTTT,CASSTDSPSSGNTIYF
few,.,TRBJ2-3,TRBV7-9,TGTGCCAGCAGCTCTACCACAGATACGCAGTATTTT,CASSSTTDTQYF
.,TRBD1,TRBJ1-2,TRBV14,TGTGCCAGCAGCCACCGGACAGGAACCATAAACTATGGCTACACCTTC,CASSHRTGTINYGYTF
.,.,TRBJ1-1,TRBV6-5,TGTGCCAGCAGTTACCGGGGGAACACTGAAGCTTTCTTT,CASSYRGNTEAFF
.,.,TRBJ2-2,TRBV9,TGTGCCAGCAGCGCCCGGACCTCCCGGAACACCGGGGAGCTGTTTTTT,CASSARTSRNTGELFF
.,TRBD2,TRBJ2-1,TRBV27,TGTGCCAGCAGTCCCCTAGGAGCGGGAGGGCCCCGCAATGAGCAGTTCTTC,CASSPLGAGGPRNEQFF
.,TRBD2,TRBJ2-5,TRBV30,TGTGCCTGGATCCCTCTAGCGGGAGTTTACGAGACCCAGTACTTC,CAWIPLAGVYETQYF
.,TRBD1,TRBJ1-5,TRBV6-5,TGTGCCAGTACAGGACAGGGAGGGCAGCCCCAGCATTTT,CASTGQGGQPQHF
.,.,TRBJ1-4,TRBV4-2,TGTGCCAGCAGCCAGACCGGGACGAGTAATGAAAAACTGTTTTTT,CASSQTGTSNEKLFF
.,TRBD1,TRBJ2-5,TRBV5-1,TGCGCCAGCAGCCCAGGGACAGGGGGAGAGACCCAGTACTTC,CASSPGTGGETQYF
.,.,TRBJ1-2,TRBV6-5,TGTGCCAGCAGCCGAAGCGTTGAGGCCAATGGCTACACCTTC,CASSRSVEANGYTF
once,.,TRBJ2-3,TRBV11-3,TGTGCCAGTAAGAGCGGAGCTAGCACAGATACGCAGTATTTT,CASKSGASTDTQYF
.,.,TRBJ2-7,TRBV19,TGTGCCAGTAGTATGGGGATAAAGGGCTACGAGCAGTACTTC,CASSMGIKGYEQYF